This T cell receptor (beta chain) was sequenced for a study of blood T cell repertoires in COVID-19. Study-level background: The origin of the acute and convalescent COVID-19 samples was the United States, Italy and Spain.

The CDR3 is made up of 15 amino acids. The V end was cut by 4 bases, the J end by 2 bases, with 11 bases between. CDR1 and CDR2 from the germline V gene are SGHTA and FQGNSA. In the authors' methods: Quantification of nucleated cells was approximated via reference gene primer amplification. Profiling relied on immunoSEQ multiplex PCR, and the TCRdb table lists in-frame clones only, not all of them. V and J calls plus clone size are reproduced from that table; the DNA served to infer D and trimming. The sample has approximately 260,000 clones; around nine tenths are singletons. The rearrangement joins TRBV7-2 to TRBJ2-2, with a possible D match to TRBD1 (6 bases). This receptor was obtained from a woman between 40 and 50 years old who had recovered from COVID-19. The sample taken for sequencing was peripheral blood. CDR3 loop: CASSSGTLNTGELFF. The CDR3 DNA reads TGTGCCAGCAGCTCCGGGACACTTAACACCGGGGAGCTGTTTTTT.